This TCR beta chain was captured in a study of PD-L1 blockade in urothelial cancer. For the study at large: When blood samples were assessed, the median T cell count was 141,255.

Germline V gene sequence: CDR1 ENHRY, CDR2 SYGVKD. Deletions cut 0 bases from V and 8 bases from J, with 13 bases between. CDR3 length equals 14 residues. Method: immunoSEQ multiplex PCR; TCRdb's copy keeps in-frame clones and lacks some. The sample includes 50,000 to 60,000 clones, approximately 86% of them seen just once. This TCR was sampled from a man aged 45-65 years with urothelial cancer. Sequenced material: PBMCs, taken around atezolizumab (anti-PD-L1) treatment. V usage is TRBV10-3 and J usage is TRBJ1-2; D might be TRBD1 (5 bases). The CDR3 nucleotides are TGTGCCATCAGTGAGTCTGCAGGGCGGTTAGGCTACACCTTC. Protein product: CAISESAGRLGYTF.